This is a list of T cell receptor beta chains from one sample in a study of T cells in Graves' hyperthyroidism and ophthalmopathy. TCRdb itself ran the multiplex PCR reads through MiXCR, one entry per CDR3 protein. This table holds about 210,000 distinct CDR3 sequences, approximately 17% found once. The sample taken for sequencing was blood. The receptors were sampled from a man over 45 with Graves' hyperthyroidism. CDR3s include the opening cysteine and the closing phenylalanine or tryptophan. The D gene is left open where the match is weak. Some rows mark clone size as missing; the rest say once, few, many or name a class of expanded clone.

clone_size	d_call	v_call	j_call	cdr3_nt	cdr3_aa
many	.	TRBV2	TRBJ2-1	TGTGCCAGCAGTGAATTTGGGCGGCAGCAAGCTTACAATGAGCAGTTCTTC	CASSEFGRQQAYNEQFF
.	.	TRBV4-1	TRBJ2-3	TGCGCCAGCAGCCGGGGGAGCTCAGATACGCAGTATTTT	CASSRGSSDTQYF
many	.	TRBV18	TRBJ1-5	TGTGCCAGCTTTAGAGAGATCAATCAGCCCCAGCATTTT	CASFREINQPQHF
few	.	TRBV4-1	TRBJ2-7	TGCGCCAGCAGCCAACAGCCCGGGGAGAACTACGAGCAGTACTTC	CASSQQPGENYEQYF
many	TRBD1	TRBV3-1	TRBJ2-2	TGTGCCAGCAGCCAAGTGACAGGGTCGAACACCGGGGAGCTGTTTTTT	CASSQVTGSNTGELFF
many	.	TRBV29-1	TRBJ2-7	TGCAGCGTCCGGCACGATAACACCTACGAGCAGTACTTC	CSVRHDNTYEQYF
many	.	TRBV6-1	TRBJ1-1	TGTGCCAGCAGTGAATTGGGGGGCGCCTTGAACACTGAAGCTTTCTTT	CASSELGGALNTEAFF
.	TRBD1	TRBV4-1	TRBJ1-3	TGCGCCAGCAGCCAACCTCGGACAGGGGGAAACACCATATATTTT	CASSQPRTGGNTIYF
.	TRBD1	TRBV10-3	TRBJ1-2	TGTGCCATCAGTGATCCGGGACAGGGAGGTGGCTACACCTTC	CAISDPGQGGGYTF
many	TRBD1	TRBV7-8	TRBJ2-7	TGTGCCAGCAGCCCCCGGGGACAGGGAGTCCCCTACGAGCAGTACTTC	CASSPRGQGVPYEQYF
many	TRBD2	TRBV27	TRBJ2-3	TGTGCCAGCAGTTCGGGACTAGCGGGAGGCCCCCACACAGATACGCAGTATTTT	CASSSGLAGGPHTDTQYF
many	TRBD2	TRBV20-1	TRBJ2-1	TGCAGTGCAGAACTAGCGTCGGGAGCAGTCTATGAGCAGTTCTTC	CSAELASGAVYEQFF
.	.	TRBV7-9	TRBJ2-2	TGTGCCAGCAGCTTAGGGACCCCCGGGGAGCTGTTTTTT	CASSLGTPGELFF
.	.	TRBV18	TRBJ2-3	TGTGCCAGCTCACCACTTCCCCCCGCGGGTACTAGCACAGATACGCAGTATTTT	CASSPLPPAGTSTDTQYF
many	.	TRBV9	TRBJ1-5	TGTGCCAGCAGCGATGGGGGTAGCAATCAGCCCCAGCATTTT	CASSDGGSNQPQHF
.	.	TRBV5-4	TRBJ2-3	TGTGCCAGCAGCTCCCCGACTATACCGAGCACAGATACGCAGTATTTT	CASSSPTIPSTDTQYF
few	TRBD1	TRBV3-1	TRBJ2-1	TGTGCCAGCAGCCAAGAGACAGGGTACCCCTACAATGAGCAGTTCTTC	CASSQETGYPYNEQFF
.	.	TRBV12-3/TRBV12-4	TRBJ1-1	TGTGCCAGCAGTTGGCGCTTACAGGGAGACACTGAAGCTTTCTTT	CASSWRLQGDTEAFF
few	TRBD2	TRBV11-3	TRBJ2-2	TGTGCCAGCAGCTTAGGACTAGCGGGAGGTGCCGGGGAGCTGTTTTTT	CASSLGLAGGAGELFF
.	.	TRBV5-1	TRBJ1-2	TGCGCCAGCAGCCCTAGCACGGGAGATGGCTACACCTTC	CASSPSTGDGYTF
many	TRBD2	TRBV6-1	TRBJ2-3	TGTGCCAGCAGTGAAGGCATAAGTAGCGGGACAGATACGCAGTATTTT	CASSEGISSGTDTQYF
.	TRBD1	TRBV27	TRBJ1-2	TGTGCCAGCAGTTTGGACAGGACCTATGGCTACACCTTC	CASSLDRTYGYTF
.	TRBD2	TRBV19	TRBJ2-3	TGTGCCAGTAGGGGACTAGCGGGAGGAGATACGCAGTATTTT	CASRGLAGGDTQYF
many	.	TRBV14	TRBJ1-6	TGTGCCAGCAGCCAAAGAGGGGATGGAATTTCACCCCTCCACTTT	CASSQRGDGISPLHF
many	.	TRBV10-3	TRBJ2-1	TGTGCCATCAGTGGGGCGCGGAGTGACAATGAGCAGTTCTTC	CAISGARSDNEQFF
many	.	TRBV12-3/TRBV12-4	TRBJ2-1	TGTGCCAGCAGTTCCCTAGACAGGAACAATGAGCAGTTCTTC	CASSSLDRNNEQFF
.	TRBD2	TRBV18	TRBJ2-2	TGTGCCAGCTCATTGCCTAGCGGAAACACCGGGGAGCTGTTTTTT	CASSLPSGNTGELFF
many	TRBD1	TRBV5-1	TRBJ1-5	TGCGCCAGCAGCCCCGGGACAGGGAGCAATCAGCCCCAGCATTTT	CASSPGTGSNQPQHF
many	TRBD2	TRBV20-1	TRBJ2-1	TGCAGAGCCATCCCGGGACTAGCGGGAGGGGCCTACAATGAGCAGTTCTTC	CRAIPGLAGGAYNEQFF
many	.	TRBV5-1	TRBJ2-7	TGCGCCAGCAGCTTGGCCTCCGAGCAGTACTTC	CASSLASEQYF
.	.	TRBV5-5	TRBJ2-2	TGTGCCAGCAACCCTGTGGTTGGAGTTAGCGGGGAGCTGTTTTTT	CASNPVVGVSGELFF
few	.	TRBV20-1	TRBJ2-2	TGCAGTGCTAGAGATGAGACGAGCCGAGTTCGCGCCGGGGAGCTGTTTTTT	CSARDETSRVRAGELFF
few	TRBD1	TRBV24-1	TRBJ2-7	TGTGCCACCAGTGATTCCGGGACAGGAACCTACGAGCAGTACTTC	CATSDSGTGTYEQYF
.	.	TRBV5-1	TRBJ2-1	TGCGCCAGCAGCTTTGGTGGCGGGACAGATCAGTTCTTC	CASSFGGGTDQFF
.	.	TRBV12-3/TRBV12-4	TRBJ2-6	TGTGCCAGCAGTTTAGACAGGAACGTCCTGACTTTC	CASSLDRNVLTF